Listed here are 27 T cell receptor beta chains from one sample, sequenced in a study of breast tumors, draining lymph nodes, adjacent tissues. Samples came from axillary lymph nodes draining the breast cancer. TCRdb processed the multiplex PCR reads anew with MiXCR; each CDR3 protein has one entry. The sample records roughly 100,000 distinct CDR3 sequences, about 30% being singletons. What was sequenced was axillary lymph node tissue. Receptors originate from a female donor with breast cancer. Some clones in this sample may be carry-over from other donors' samples.

Regarding this clonotype: This may come from a read error, since a much larger clone is one base off. V and J are TRBV5-6 and TRBJ2-3; the D call may be TRBD1 or TRBD2 (5 bases each). The CDR3 extends over 16 amino acids. CDR1 is SGHDT, CDR2 YYEEEE, per germline. With 2 bases removed from V and 3 bases from J, the gap between germline ends came to 16 bases. CDR3 amino acids: CASSFVGAALTDTQYF. The DNA of the CDR3 is TGTGCCAGCAGCTTCGTCGGGGCGGCTCTGACAGATACGCAGTATTTT.

The chain carries TRBV20-1 and TRBJ2-3, with TRBD2 matching over 9 bases. The V gene's germline CDR1 is DFQATT and CDR2 SNEGSKA (reference sequence). After removal of 0 bases from V and 11 bases from J, the junction contained 15 bases not matched to a gene. The CDR3 runs 16 residues. CDR3 in amino acids: CSARDLVAGVLNEQYF. CDR3 nucleotides: TGCAGTGCTAGAGATCTGGTAGCGGGAGTGTTAAATGAGCAGTATTTT.

This clonotype showed up just once. The conserved phenylalanine or tryptophan is not found at the CDR3 terminus, so this likely reflects a read error. This chain joins TRBV7-8 and TRBJ2-7, with D perhaps given as TRBD1 or TRBD2 (5 bases each). V shed 6 bases and J shed 3 bases, with 15 bases lying between them. CDR3 length: 14 residues. Germline assignment: CDR1 SGHVS and CDR2 FQNEAQ. The CDR3 spells CASRYNRRHYEQYL. The CDR3 DNA is TGTGCCAGCAGATATAACAGGAGGCACTACGAGCAGTACCTC.

The sample holds many counts of this clonotype. The chain combines TRBV6-2 or TRBV6-3 with TRBJ2-7; D perhaps matches TRBD2 (5 bases). V lost 3 bases, J lost 12 bases, and 15 bases lay in between. Germline CDR1 and CDR2: MNHEY and SVGEGT. This CDR3 contains 12 residues. CDR3 in amino acids: CASSYQRGFLYF. The CDR3 DNA is TGTGCCAGCAGTTATCAACGAGGGTTTCTGTACTTC.

This clonotype was recorded at least ten times. The chain's CDR3 is CASSEGLGQGGTDTQYF. The CDR3 nucleotides are TGTGCCAGCAGTGAAGGTCTCGGACAGGGTGGCACAGATACGCAGTATTTT. This chain uses TRBV2 with TRBJ2-3, with TRBD1 matching over 8 bases. The germline V gene has CDR1 SNHLY and CDR2 FYNNEI. V dropped 1 base and J dropped 1; count of bases not matched to a gene: 7. This CDR3 region has 17 residues. Full variable domain (missing parts from reference TRBV2 and TRBJ2-3): EPEVTQTPSHQVTQMGQEVILRCVPISNHLYFYWYRQILGQKVEFLVSFYNNEISEKSEIFDDQFSVERPDGSNFTLKIRSTKLEDSAMYFCASSEGLGQGGTDTQYFGPGTRLTVL.

This clonotype was detected many times. The V and J genes are TRBV5-1 and TRBJ1-4; 8 bases are shared with TRBD1. Germline V lookup: CDR1 SGHRS, CDR2 YFSETQ. The CDR3 contains 17 residues. J lost 2 bases, V lost 2 bases, and 8 bases had no gene match. The CDR3 nucleotides are TGCGCCAGCAGCTTCTCAGGGGGCTATAAGACTAATGAAAAACTGTTTTTT. Its protein product is CASSFSGGYKTNEKLFF.

This clonotype was counted at least ten times. One end of the junction is discordant with germline, which a read error may explain. The chain has TRBV9 and TRBJ2-5; D is ambiguous. The CDR3 consists of 14 residues. Germline values: CDR1 SGDLS, CDR2 YYNGEE. CDR3 sequence: CASSVQADQETQSF. In DNA form, the CDR3 reads TGTGCCAGCAGCGTCCAAGCAGATCAAGAGACCCAGTCCTTC.

This clonotype came up many times. The V gene is TRBV20-1, the J gene TRBJ2-1; 14 bases line up with TRBD2. Germline loops: CDR1 DFQATT, CDR2 SNEGSKA (reference sequence). This CDR3 is built from 15 residues. V shed 2 bases, J shed 7 bases, and the junction held 4 bases outside the gene matches. In DNA, the CDR3 is TGCAGTGCTAGATCAGGACTAGCGGGAGGAAATGAGCAGTTCTTC. It is translated as CSARSGLAGGNEQFF.

This clonotype has ten or more counts. A much larger clone is a single base away; this may be a read error. The chain carries TRBV20-1 and TRBJ2-7; 14 bases are a match to TRBD2. Germline CDR1 DFQATT, CDR2 SNEGSKA (reference sequence). The V and J ends lost 5 bases and 6 bases, in that order; junction bases with no gene match: 6. The CDR3 is 14 residues long. The CDR3 spells CSAGRTSGGTEQYF. DNA for the CDR3: TGCAGTGCTGGAAGGACTAGCGGGGGGACCGAGCAGTACTTC.

This clonotype has at least ten counts. V is TRBV5-1 and J is TRBJ2-1, with 12 bases aligning to TRBD2. The J segment lost 5 bases and the V segment lost 2 bases, leaving 2 bases of the junction unmatched. Germline values: CDR1 SGHRS, CDR2 YFSETQ. The CDR3 totals 15 residues. The CDR3 is CASSLLAGGHNEQFF. Written as DNA, the CDR3 is TGCGCCAGCAGCTTACTAGCGGGAGGCCACAATGAGCAGTTCTTC. Combining the CDR3 with reference TRBV5-1 and TRBJ2-1 gives the whole variable domain KAGVTQTPRYLIKTRGQQVTLSCSPISGHRSVSWYQQTPGQGLQFLFEYFSETQRNKGNFPGRFSGRQFSNSRSEMNVSTLELGDSALYLCASSLLAGGHNEQFFGPGTRLTVL.

On this clonotype: Given a much more abundant clone one base away, this may be a read error. The V call is TRBV14, the J call TRBJ2-6; D is tentatively TRBD1 or TRBD2 (5 bases each). Germline V gives CDR1 SGHDN, CDR2 FVKESK. There are 16 residues in the CDR3. Here the CDR3 reads CASRGDPTSGANALTF. In DNA, the CDR3 is TGTGCCAGCAGAGGGGACCCGACATCTGGGGCCAACGCCCTGACTTTC.

This clonotype appeared many times. The chain employs TRBV19 and TRBJ2-3; D not resolved. This CDR3 has 15 residues. V was clipped by 3 bases and J by 3 bases, with 13 bases between them. Per the germline V gene, CDR1 is LNHDA and CDR2 is SQIVND (reference sequence). The CDR3 DNA reads as TGTGCCAGTAGTATCATGAAATTGGGTACAGATACGCAGTATTTT. Translation gives CASSIMKLGTDTQYF.

This clonotype has a count of ten or more. A much larger clone differs by one base, so this may be a read error. The J gene is TRBJ1-2, the V gene TRBV6-5; tentatively, D is TRBD1 (6 bases). This CDR3 region has 12 residues. V was cut by 5 bases and J by 8 bases, with 12 bases left in between. CDR1 and CDR2 (germline): MNHEY, SVGAGI. CDR3 loop: CASSPTGHGYTF. The CDR3 coding sequence is TGTGCCAGCAGTCCCACAGGGCACGGCTACACCTTC.

This clonotype has at least ten counts. This chain connects TRBV20-1 to TRBJ2-1; D uncertain. CDR1 and CDR2 (germline): DFQATT, SNEGSKA (reference sequence). V dropped 4 bases and J dropped 0 bases, with 16 bases sitting between them. There are 16 residues in the CDR3. The CDR3: CSAKFQTGSSYNEQFF. The CDR3 nucleotides read TGCAGTGCTAAATTTCAGACCGGTAGCTCCTACAATGAGCAGTTCTTC.

This clonotype was counted ten times or more. V and J are TRBV10-3 and TRBJ1-6; D call uncertain. Germline V gene data show CDR1 as ENHRY and CDR2 as SYGVKD. The CDR3 totals 18 residues. V dropped 2 bases and J dropped 0 bases, with 14 bases sitting between them. The CDR3 protein is CAISEGRAASSYNSPLHF. The DNA of the CDR3 is TGTGCCATCAGTGAGGGAAGGGCGGCAAGCTCCTATAATTCACCCCTCCACTTT.

This clonotype was recorded many times. This chain connects TRBV29-1 to TRBJ1-2; 7 bases fit TRBD1. Germline values: CDR1 SQVTM, CDR2 ANQGSEA. With 4 bases clipped from V and 5 bases from J, the junction kept 10 bases outside the gene matches. The CDR3 is 14 amino acids. The CDR3: CSVVRTGAFYGYTF. The CDR3 region has the DNA TGCAGCGTTGTTAGGACAGGAGCTTTTTATGGCTACACCTTC.

This clonotype was seen many times. The gene calls are TRBV20-1 and TRBJ2-1; 16 nucleotides agree with TRBD2. J was trimmed by 6 bases and V by 6 bases; bases with no gene match: 5. The CDR3 spans 15 residues. Germline V gene sequence: CDR1 DFQATT, CDR2 SNEGSKA (reference sequence). The CDR3, as DNA: TGCAGTGCCGGGGGGACTAGCGGGAGGGGCAATGAGCAGTTCTTC. This sequence encodes CSAGGTSGRGNEQFF.

The chain recombines TRBV9 with TRBJ2-3; 15 nucleotides align to TRBD2. CDR1 and CDR2 from the germline V gene are SGDLS and YYNGEE. After removal of 3 bases from V and 6 bases from J, the junction contained 5 bases not matched to a gene. This CDR3 has 16 residues. DNA for the CDR3: TGTGCCAGCAGCGGGGGACTAGCGGGAGGTTTGGATACGCAGTATTTT. As protein: CASSGGLAGGLDTQYF.

This clonotype was counted between two and nine times. This chain connects TRBV2 to TRBJ2-3, with D perhaps matching TRBD2 (6 bases). V lost 10 bases, J lost 4 bases, and 27 bases lay in between. The CDR3 runs 17 residues. Germline V gene sequence: CDR1 SNHLY, CDR2 FYNNEI. CDR3 coding DNA: TGTGCCATCAGGAGGGAGGATGGGGGAGAGGGTCCAGATACGCAGTATTTT. Translated: CAIRREDGGEGPDTQYF.

The genes are TRBV2 and TRBJ1-6; 8 nucleotides match TRBD1. This CDR3 has 13 residues. Germline CDR1 and CDR2: SNHLY and FYNNEI. In DNA form, the CDR3 reads TGTGCTACCTCAGGGGGCTGGAATTCACCCCTCCACTTT. It codes for CATSGGWNSPLHF.

The rearrangement joins TRBV2 to TRBJ1-4, with 7 bases aligning to TRBD1. There are 16 residues in the CDR3. Germline values: CDR1 SNHLY, CDR2 FYNNEI. The ends lost 5 bases at V and 13 bases at J; junction bases unmatched: 19. The DNA of the CDR3 is TGTGCCAGCAGTACAAGGACAGGCGCGTTTAATGAGAGACTGTTTTTT. Translating gives CASSTRTGAFNERLFF.

With respect to this clonotype: Germline is not matched at one junction end, which may reflect a read error. V usage is TRBV7-2 and J usage is TRBJ1-3; the D is unclear. The CDR3 spans 15 residues. The germline CDR1 and CDR2 sequences are SGHTA and FQGNSA. CDR3 amino acids: CASSFLTSSGNAIYF. The CDR3 DNA sequence: TGTGCCAGCAGCTTCCTAACCAGTTCTGGAAACGCCATATATTTT.

This chain links TRBV4-1 with TRBJ1-1; D gene uncertain. The CDR3 runs 14 residues. Germline V lookup: CDR1 MGHRA, CDR2 YSYEKL. Between the trimmed V and J ends, which lost 4 bases and 1 base, there was a span of 10 bases. The CDR3 is CASSPEKRNTEAFF. The CDR3 nucleotides are TGCGCCAGCAGCCCGGAAAAGAGGAACACTGAAGCTTTCTTT.

This clonotype was recorded at least ten times. This chain connects TRBV28 to TRBJ2-2, with TRBD2 matching 8 bases. This CDR3 has 15 amino acids. The germline V gene has CDR1 MDHEN and CDR2 SYDVKM. The trim removed 1 base at V and 9 bases at J, leaving 7 bases unmatched. Here the CDR3 DNA reads TGTGCCAGCAGTTTATCCGGGGGGGTAAGGCGGGAGCTGTTTTTT. Protein product: CASSLSGGVRRELFF.

This clonotype was seen repeatedly, ten times or more. The rearrangement uses TRBV6-5 and TRBJ1-2; maybe TRBD1 (6 bases). CDR3 length: 17 residues. V was pared by 5 bases and J by 4 bases, with 23 bases between. Germline V gene data show CDR1 as MNHEY and CDR2 as SVGAGI. The CDR3 region is CASSHLQINRDAYGYTF. The CDR3 nucleotides read TGTGCCAGCAGTCACCTCCAGATCAACAGGGATGCCTATGGCTACACCTTC.

This clonotype was seen repeatedly, ten times or more. The chain recombines TRBV20-1 with TRBJ1-6, with 10 bases aligning to TRBD1. CDR3 size: 13 residues. Trimming cost V 5 bases and J 6 bases; bases outside gene matches: 1. The germline V gene encodes CDR1 DFQATT and CDR2 SNEGSKA (reference sequence). The CDR3 region is CSARDRGNSPLHF. The CDR3 bases are TGCAGTGCTCGGGACAGGGGTAATTCACCCCTCCACTTT.

The table lists this clonotype with many counts. A much larger clone is a single base away; this may be a read error. The genes are TRBV9 and TRBJ2-7, with TRBD2 matching over 11 bases. The CDR3 is made up of 14 amino acids. Germline V CDR1 and CDR2: SGDLS, YYNGEE. Written as DNA, the CDR3 is TGTGCCAGCAGCGTGGGACTAGCGGATTACGAGCAGTCCTTC. Translating gives CASSVGLADYEQSF.